This T cell receptor (beta chain) was sequenced during a study of blood T cell repertoires in COVID-19. The V and J ends lost 0 bases and 6 bases respectively, with 14 bases between them. From germline, CDR1 is GTSNPN and CDR2 SVGIG (reference sequence). This CDR3 comprises 15 residues. Produced via immunoSEQ multiplex PCR; TCRdb's table is partial and in-frame only. This sample yields some 270,000 clones, of which 75% to 90% are seen a single time; more than 4% belongs to the top ten. The material sequenced was PBMCs or T cells enriched from blood (not recorded which). The J gene is TRBJ2-2, the V gene TRBV30, with D tentatively TRBD2 (6 bases). The sequence came from a woman aged 25-40 years who had recovered from COVID-19. In nucleotides, the CDR3 is TGTGCCTGGAGTGTCAAAAGACTAGGAGCCGGGGAGCTGTTTTTT. Encoded protein: CAWSVKRLGAGELFF.